Shown below are 10 T cell receptor beta chains from a single sample sequenced in a study of T cells expressing NK-cell markers. TCRdb re-called the 5' RACE reads and catalogs CDR3 proteins one per entry, DNA excluded. Seen in this sample are about 460,000 distinct CDR3 sequences; the ten most common clones hold 1.4% to 1.5%. Sequenced input: blood T cells: a sorted CD56 or NKG2C T cell subset, CD4+ or CD8+ T cells, or bulk PBMC T cells (not recorded which). These receptors were obtained from a woman aged 45-65 years in good health.

CDR3 residues: CASSNPSGRPSYNEQFF. V gene TRBV18 combines with J gene TRBJ2-1; TCRdb designates TRBD1, a call that cannot be tested without DNA. The CDR3 length is 17 residues. Per the germline V gene, CDR1 is KGHSH and CDR2 is LQKENI.

The chain recombines TRBV20-1 with TRBJ2-7; the D call of TRBD2 rests on TCRdb alone, since no DNA is present to check it. This CDR3 region has 16 residues. Germline assignment: CDR1 DFQATT and CDR2 SNEGSKA (reference sequence). The CDR3 loop reads CSARTPGLAGGREQYF.

The V call is TRBV7-2, the J call TRBJ2-5; no DNA is available, so the TRBD2 call from TCRdb remains unchecked. Germline values: CDR1 SGHTA, CDR2 FQGNSA. The CDR3 is 14 amino acids. CDR3 loop: CASSEGGSKETQYF.

This chain connects TRBV30 to TRBJ2-1; TCRdb's assignment of TRBD1 cannot be checked, as there is no DNA. CDR1 is GTSNPN and CDR2 is SVGIG in the germline V gene (reference sequence). The length of the CDR3 is 13 residues. This CDR3 reads CAWSYHARNEQFF.

V is TRBV19 and J is TRBJ2-6; the TCRdb D gene call, TRBD1, has no DNA to confirm it. Germline V gene lookup returns CDR1 LNHDA and CDR2 SQIVND (reference sequence). The CDR3 sequence is 18 residues long. Here the CDR3 reads CASSTPTGGDSGANVLTF.

The V gene is TRBV6-1, the J gene TRBJ2-1; TCRdb's D call of TRBD2 is untestable without DNA. Germline values: CDR1 MNHNS, CDR2 SASEGT. The CDR3 spans 14 residues. The CDR3 region is CAILATSGRAKEFF.

J is TRBJ2-2 and V is TRBV12-3 or TRBV12-4; the D call from TCRdb, TRBD2, cannot be confirmed without DNA. This CDR3 spans 18 amino acids. This CDR3 is CASSSTSGRAVNTGELFF.

This chain joins TRBV5-1 and TRBJ2-1. The germline V gene encodes CDR1 SGHRS and CDR2 YFSETQ. The CDR3 runs 16 residues. CDR3 protein: CASSLGNNNPTNEQFF. Drawing the rest from reference TRBV5-1 and TRBJ2-1, the complete variable domain is KAGVTQTPRYLIKTRGQQVTLSCSPISGHRSVSWYQQTPGQGLQFLFEYFSETQRNKGNFPGRFSGRQFSNSRSEMNVSTLELGDSALYLCASSLGNNNPTNEQFFGPGTRLTVL.

The chain links TRBV12-3 or TRBV12-4 to TRBJ2-7; without DNA, the TCRdb call of TRBD1 cannot be checked. The CDR3 length is 14 residues. The CDR3 sequence: CASSPGTGRVKQYF.

The chain couples TRBV4-2 to TRBJ2-1; the D call of TRBD2 rests on TCRdb alone, since no DNA is present to check it. The CDR3 runs 16 residues. Per the germline V gene, CDR1 is LGHNA and CDR2 is YNFKEQ. The CDR3 sequence is CASSPGTSGRGDEQFF.